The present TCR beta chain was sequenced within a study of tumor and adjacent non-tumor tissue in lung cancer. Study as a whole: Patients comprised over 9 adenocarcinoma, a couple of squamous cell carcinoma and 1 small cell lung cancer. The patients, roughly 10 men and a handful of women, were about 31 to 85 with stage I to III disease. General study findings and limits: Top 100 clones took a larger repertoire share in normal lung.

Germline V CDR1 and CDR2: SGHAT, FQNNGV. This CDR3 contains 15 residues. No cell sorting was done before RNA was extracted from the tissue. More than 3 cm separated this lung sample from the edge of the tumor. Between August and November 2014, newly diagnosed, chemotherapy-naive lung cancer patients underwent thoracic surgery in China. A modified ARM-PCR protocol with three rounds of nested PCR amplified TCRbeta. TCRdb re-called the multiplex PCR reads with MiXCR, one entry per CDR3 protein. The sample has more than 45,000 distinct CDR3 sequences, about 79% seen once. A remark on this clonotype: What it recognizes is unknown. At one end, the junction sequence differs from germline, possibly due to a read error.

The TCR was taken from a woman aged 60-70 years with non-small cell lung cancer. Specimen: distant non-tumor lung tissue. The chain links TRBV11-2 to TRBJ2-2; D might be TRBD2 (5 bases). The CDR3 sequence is CACSWGVASPGELFF. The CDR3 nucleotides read TGTGCCTGCAGCTGGGGAGTGGCTTCGCCCGGGGAGCTGTTTTTT.